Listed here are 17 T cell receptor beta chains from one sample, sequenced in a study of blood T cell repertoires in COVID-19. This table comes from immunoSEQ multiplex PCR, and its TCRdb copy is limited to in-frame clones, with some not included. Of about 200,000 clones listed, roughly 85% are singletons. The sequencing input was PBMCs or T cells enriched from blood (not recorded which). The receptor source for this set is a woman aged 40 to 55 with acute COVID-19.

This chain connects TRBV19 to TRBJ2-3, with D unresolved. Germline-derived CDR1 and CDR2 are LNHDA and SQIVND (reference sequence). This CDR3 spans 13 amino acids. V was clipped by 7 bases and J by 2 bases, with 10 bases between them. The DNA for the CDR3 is TGTGCCAGTATTAACAGACCCACAGATACGCAGTATTTT. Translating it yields CASINRPTDTQYF. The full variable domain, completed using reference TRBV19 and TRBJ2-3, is DGGITQSPKYLFRKEGQNVTLSCEQNLNHDAMYWYRQDPGQGLRLIYYSQIVNDFQKGDIAEGYSVSREKKESFPLTVTSAQKNPTAFYLCASINRPTDTQYFGPGTRLTVL.

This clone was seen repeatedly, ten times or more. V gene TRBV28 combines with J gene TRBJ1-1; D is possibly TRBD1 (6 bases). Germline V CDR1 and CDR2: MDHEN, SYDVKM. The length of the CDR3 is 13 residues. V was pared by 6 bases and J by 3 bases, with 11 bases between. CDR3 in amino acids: CASRPQGYTEAFF. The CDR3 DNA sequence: TGTGCCAGCAGACCCCAGGGGTACACTGAAGCTTTCTTT.

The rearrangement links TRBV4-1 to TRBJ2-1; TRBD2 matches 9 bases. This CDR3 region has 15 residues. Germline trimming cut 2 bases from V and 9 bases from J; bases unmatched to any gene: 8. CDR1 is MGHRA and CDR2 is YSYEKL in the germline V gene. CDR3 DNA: TGCGCCAGCAGCCAAATTAGCGGGAGCTCGCGTGAGCAGTTCTTC. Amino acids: CASSQISGSSREQFF.

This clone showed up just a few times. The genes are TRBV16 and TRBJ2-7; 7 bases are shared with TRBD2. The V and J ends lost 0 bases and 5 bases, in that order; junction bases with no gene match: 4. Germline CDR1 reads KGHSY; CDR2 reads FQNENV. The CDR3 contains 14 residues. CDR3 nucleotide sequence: TGTGCCAGCAGCCAATCCCGGCTAGCGGACGAGCAGTACTTC. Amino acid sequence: CASSQSRLADEQYF.

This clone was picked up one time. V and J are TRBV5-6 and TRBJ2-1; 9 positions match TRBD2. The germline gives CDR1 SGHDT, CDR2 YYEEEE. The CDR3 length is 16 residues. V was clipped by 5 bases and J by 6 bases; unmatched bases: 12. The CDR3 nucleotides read TGTGCCAGCAGTTTGAAGTGGCTAGCGGGGTCCAATGAGCAGTTCTTC. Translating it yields CASSLKWLAGSNEQFF.

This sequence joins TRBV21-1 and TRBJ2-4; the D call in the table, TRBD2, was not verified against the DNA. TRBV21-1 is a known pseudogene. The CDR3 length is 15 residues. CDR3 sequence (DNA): TGTGCCAGCCTAGATGGCGGGAGGGCCCAAAACATTCAGTACTTC. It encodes CASLDGGRAQNIQYF.

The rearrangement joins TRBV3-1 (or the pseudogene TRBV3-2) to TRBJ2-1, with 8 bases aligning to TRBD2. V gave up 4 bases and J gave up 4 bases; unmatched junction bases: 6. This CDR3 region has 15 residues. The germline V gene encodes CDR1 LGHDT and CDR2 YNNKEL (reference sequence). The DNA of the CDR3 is TGTGCCAGCAGCCCCCCACTAGCGGCTTACAATGAGCAGTTCTTC. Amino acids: CASSPPLAAYNEQFF.

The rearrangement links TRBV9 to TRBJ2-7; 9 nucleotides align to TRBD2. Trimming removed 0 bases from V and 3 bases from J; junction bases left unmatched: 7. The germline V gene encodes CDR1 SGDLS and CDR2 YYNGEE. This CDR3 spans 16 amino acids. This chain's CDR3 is CASSVGEAGGLYEQYF. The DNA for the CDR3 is TGTGCCAGCAGCGTAGGTGAAGCGGGAGGTCTCTACGAGCAGTACTTC.

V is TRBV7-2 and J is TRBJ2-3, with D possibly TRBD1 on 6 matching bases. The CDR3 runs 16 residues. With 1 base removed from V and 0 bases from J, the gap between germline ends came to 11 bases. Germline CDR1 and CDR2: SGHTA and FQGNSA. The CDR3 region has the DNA TGTGCCAGCAGCTTAGGGGGGCTCCCTAGCACAGATACGCAGTATTTT. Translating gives CASSLGGLPSTDTQYF.

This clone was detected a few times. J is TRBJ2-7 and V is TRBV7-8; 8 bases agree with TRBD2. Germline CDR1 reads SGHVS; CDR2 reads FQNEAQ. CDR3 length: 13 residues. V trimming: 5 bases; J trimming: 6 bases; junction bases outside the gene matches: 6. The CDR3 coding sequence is TGTGCCAGCAGCCAAGGACTAGCTCGCGAGCAGTACTTC. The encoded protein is CASSQGLAREQYF.

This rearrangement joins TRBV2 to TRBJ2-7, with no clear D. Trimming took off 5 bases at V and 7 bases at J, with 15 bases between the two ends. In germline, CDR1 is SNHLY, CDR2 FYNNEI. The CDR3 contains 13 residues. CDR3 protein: CASSPLVAGEQYF. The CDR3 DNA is TGTGCCAGCAGTCCTCTAGTGGCTGGGGAGCAGTACTTC.

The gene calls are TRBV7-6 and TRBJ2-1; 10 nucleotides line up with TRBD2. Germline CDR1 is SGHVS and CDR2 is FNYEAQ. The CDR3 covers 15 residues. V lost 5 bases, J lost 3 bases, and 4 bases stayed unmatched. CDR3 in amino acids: CASSPGLADYNEQFF. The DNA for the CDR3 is TGTGCCAGCAGCCCCGGACTAGCGGACTACAATGAGCAGTTCTTC. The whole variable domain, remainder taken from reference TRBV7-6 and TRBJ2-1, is GAGVSQSPRYKVTKRGQDVALRCDPISGHVSLYWYRQALGQGPEFLTYFNYEAQQDKSGLPNDRFSAERPEGSISTLTIQRTEQRDSAMYRCASSPGLADYNEQFFGPGTRLTVL.

For the CDR3, the DNA is TGTGCCAGCAGCTCCACCAGGGGAACTAATGAAAAACTGTTTTTT. This encodes CASSSTRGTNEKLFF. The chain joins TRBV7-2 to TRBJ1-4; the D gene is possibly TRBD1 (6 bases). CDR3 length: 15 amino acids. V was trimmed by 4 bases and J by 1 base, leaving 10 bases between them. CDR1 SGHTA and CDR2 FQGNSA come from the germline V gene.

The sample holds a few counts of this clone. CDR3 nucleotides: TGTGCCAGCAGCCAAGCTCCGACAGGGACTAGCGGCCCATACAATGAGCAGTTCTTC. Its protein product is CASSQAPTGTSGPYNEQFF. The chain recombines TRBV3-1 (or the pseudogene TRBV3-2) with TRBJ2-1; 11 bases agree with TRBD2. Trimming took 1 base from V and 4 from J; bases not matched to a gene: 12. Germline V gene sequence: CDR1 LGHDT, CDR2 YNNKEL (reference sequence). The CDR3 covers 19 residues.

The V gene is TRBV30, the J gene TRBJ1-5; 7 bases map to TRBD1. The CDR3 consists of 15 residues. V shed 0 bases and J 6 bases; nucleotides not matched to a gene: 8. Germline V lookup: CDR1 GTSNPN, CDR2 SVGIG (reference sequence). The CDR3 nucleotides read TGTGCCTGGAGTGTACACACAGGGGTGGGTCAGCCCCAGCATTTT. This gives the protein CAWSVHTGVGQPQHF.

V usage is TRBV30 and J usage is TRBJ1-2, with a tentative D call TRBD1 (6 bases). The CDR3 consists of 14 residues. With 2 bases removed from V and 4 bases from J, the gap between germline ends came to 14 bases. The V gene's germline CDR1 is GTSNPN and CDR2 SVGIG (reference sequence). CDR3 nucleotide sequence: TGTGCCTGGAGTAGTTCAGGGGAAGGCTATGGCTACACCTTC. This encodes CAWSSSGEGYGYTF.

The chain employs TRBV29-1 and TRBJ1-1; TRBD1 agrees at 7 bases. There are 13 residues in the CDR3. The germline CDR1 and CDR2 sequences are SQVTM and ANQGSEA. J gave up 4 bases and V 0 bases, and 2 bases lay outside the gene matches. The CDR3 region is CSVEDEGATEAFF. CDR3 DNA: TGCAGCGTTGAAGATGAGGGGGCCACTGAAGCTTTCTTT. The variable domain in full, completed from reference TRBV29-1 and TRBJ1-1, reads SAVISQKPSRDICQRGTSLTIQCQVDSQVTMMFWYRQQPGQSLTLIATANQGSEATYESGFVIDKFPISRPNLTFSTLTVSNMSPEDSSIYLCSVEDEGATEAFFGQGTRLTVV.